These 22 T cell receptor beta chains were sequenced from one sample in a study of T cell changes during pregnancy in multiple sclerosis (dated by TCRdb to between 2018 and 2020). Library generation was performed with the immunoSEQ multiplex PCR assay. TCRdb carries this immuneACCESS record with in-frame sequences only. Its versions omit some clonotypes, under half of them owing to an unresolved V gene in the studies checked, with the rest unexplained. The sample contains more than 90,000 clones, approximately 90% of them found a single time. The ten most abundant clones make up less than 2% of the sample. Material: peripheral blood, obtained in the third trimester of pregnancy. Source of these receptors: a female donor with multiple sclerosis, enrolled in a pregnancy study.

The CDR3 nucleotides are TGTGCCAGCAGTTTAGGGGCAGGGGTAAAGACTAACTATGGCTACACCTTC. It translates to CASSLGAGVKTNYGYTF. The chain couples TRBV28 to TRBJ1-2, with D possibly being TRBD1 (6 bases). Germline CDR1 is MDHEN and CDR2 is SYDVKM. Between the trimmed V and J ends, which lost 2 bases and 0 bases, there was a span of 16 bases. CDR3 size: 17 residues.

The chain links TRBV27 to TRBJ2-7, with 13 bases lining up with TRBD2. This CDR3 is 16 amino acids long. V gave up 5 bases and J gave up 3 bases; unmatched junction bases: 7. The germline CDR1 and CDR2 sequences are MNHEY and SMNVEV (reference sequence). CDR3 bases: TGTGCCAGCAGTCCCCATACTAGCGGGAGGGTCTACGAGCAGTACTTC. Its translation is CASSPHTSGRVYEQYF.

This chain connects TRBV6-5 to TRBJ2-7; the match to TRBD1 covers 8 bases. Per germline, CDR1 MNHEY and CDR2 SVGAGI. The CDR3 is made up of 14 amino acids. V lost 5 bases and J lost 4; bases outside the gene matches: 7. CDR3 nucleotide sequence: TGTGCCAGCAGTGCCCAACAGGGGGGATACGAGCAGTACTTC. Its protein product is CASSAQQGGYEQYF.

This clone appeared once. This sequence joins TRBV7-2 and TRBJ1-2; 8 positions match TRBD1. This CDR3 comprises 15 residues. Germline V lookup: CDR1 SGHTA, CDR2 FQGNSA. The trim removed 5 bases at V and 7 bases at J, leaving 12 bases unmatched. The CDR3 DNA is TGTGCCAGCAGCCCGGACAGGGTGGCAATGGCTGGCTACACCTTC. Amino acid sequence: CASSPDRVAMAGYTF.

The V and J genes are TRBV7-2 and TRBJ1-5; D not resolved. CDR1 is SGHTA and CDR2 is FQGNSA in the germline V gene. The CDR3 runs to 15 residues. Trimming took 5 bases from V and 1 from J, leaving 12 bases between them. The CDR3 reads CASSQAPTSNQPQHF. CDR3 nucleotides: TGTGCCAGCAGCCAGGCCCCCACCAGCAATCAGCCCCAGCATTTT.

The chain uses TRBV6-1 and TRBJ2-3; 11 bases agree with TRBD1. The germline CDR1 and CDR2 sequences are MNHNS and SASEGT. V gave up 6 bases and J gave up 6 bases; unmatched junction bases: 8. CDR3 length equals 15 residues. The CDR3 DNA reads TGTGCCAGCAGGCTCCCCGGGACAGGGGGGGATACGCAGTATTTT. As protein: CASRLPGTGGDTQYF.

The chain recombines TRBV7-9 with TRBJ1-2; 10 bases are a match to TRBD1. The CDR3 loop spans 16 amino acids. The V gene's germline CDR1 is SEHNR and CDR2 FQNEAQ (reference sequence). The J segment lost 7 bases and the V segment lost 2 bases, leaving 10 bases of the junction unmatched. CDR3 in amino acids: CASSLTSTGGAGGYTF. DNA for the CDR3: TGTGCCAGCAGCTTAACCTCGACAGGGGGCGCAGGTGGCTACACCTTC.

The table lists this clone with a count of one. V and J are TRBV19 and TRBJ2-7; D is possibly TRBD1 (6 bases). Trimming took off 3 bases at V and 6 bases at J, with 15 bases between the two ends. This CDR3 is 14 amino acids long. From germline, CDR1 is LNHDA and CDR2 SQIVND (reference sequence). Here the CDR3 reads CASSIPGEGIEQYF. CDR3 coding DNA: TGTGCCAGTAGTATCCCAGGGGAAGGAATCGAGCAGTACTTC.

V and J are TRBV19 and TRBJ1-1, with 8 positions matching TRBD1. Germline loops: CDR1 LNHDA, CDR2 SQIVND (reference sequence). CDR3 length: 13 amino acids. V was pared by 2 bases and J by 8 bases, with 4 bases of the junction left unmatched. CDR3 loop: CASSITRQGEAFF. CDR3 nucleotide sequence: TGTGCCAGTAGTATAACCCGACAGGGGGAAGCTTTCTTT.

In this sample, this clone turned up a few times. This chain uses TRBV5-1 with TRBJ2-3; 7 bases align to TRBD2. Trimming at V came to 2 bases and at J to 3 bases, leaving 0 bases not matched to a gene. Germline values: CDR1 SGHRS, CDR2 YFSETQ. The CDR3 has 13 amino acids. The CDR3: CASSFGRTDTQYF. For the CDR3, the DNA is TGCGCCAGCAGCTTCGGGAGGACAGATACGCAGTATTTT.

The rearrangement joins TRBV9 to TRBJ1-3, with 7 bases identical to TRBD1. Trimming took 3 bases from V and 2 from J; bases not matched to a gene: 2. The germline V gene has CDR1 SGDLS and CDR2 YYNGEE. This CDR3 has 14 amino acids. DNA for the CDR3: TGTGCCAGCAGCGGACAGGGTGCTGGAAACACCATATATTTT. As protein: CASSGQGAGNTIYF.

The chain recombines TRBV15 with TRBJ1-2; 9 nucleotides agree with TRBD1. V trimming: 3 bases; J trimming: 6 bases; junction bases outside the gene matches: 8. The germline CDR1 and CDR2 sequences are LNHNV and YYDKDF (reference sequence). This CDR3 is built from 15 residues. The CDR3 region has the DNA TGTGCCACCAGCAGGCCCGGGACAGGGAACCATGGCTACACCTTC. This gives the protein CATSRPGTGNHGYTF.

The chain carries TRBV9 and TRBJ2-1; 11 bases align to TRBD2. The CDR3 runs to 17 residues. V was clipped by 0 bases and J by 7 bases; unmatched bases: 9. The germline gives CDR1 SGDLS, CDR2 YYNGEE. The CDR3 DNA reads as TGTGCCAGCAGCGTAGTATCACTAGCGGGAGATTTAAATGAGCAGTTCTTC. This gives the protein CASSVVSLAGDLNEQFF. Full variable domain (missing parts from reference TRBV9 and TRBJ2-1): DSGVTQTPKHLITATGQRVTLRCSPRSGDLSVYWYQQSLDQGLQFLIQYYNGEERAKGNILERFSAQQFPDLHSELNLSSLELGDSALYFCASSVVSLAGDLNEQFFGPGTRLTVL.

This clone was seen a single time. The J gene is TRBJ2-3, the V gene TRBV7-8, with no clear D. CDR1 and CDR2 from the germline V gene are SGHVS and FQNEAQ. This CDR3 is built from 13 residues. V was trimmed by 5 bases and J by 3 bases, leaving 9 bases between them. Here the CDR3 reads CASSLERTDTQYF. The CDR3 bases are TGTGCCAGCAGCCTCGAGAGAACAGATACGCAGTATTTT.

CDR3 protein: CASSVERQGEFGNTIYF. CDR3 sequence (DNA): TGTGCCAGCAGCGTAGAGAGACAGGGGGAATTTGGAAACACCATATATTTT. The V call is TRBV9, the J call TRBJ1-3, with TRBD1 matching over 9 bases. Trimming at V came to 0 bases and at J to 3 bases, leaving 7 bases not matched to a gene. The CDR3 consists of 17 residues. Germline V gene data show CDR1 as SGDLS and CDR2 as YYNGEE.

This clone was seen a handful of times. CDR3 loop: CASTQQGQNSPLHF. The CDR3 coding sequence is TGTGCCAGCACCCAACAGGGCCAAAATTCACCCCTCCACTTT. This chain uses TRBV2 with TRBJ1-6; tentatively, D is TRBD1 (6 bases). V was shortened by 7 bases and J by 7 bases, with 14 bases between the two germline ends. The CDR3 covers 14 residues. CDR1 is SNHLY, CDR2 FYNNEI, per germline. Combining the CDR3 with reference TRBV2 and TRBJ1-6 gives the whole variable domain EPEVTQTPSHQVTQMGQEVILRCVPISNHLYFYWYRQILGQKVEFLVSFYNNEISEKSEIFDDQFSVERPDGSNFTLKIRSTKLEDSAMYFCASTQQGQNSPLHFGNGTRLTVT.

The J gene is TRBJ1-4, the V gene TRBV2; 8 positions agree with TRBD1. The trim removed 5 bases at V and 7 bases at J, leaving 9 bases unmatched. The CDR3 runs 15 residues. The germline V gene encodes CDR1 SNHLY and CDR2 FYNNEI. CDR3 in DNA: TGTGCCAGCAGTAAACAGGGGGTTATTGGTGAAAAACTGTTTTTT. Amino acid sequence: CASSKQGVIGEKLFF. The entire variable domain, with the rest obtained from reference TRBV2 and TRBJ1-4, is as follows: EPEVTQTPSHQVTQMGQEVILRCVPISNHLYFYWYRQILGQKVEFLVSFYNNEISEKSEIFDDQFSVERPDGSNFTLKIRSTKLEDSAMYFCASSKQGVIGEKLFFGSGTQLSVL.

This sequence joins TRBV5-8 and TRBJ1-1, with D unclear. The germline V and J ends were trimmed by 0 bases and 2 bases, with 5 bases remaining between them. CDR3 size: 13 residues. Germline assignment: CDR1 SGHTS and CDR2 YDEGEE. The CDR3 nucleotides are TGTGCCAGCAGCTTGGGCAGAAACACTGAAGCTTTCTTT. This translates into CASSLGRNTEAFF.

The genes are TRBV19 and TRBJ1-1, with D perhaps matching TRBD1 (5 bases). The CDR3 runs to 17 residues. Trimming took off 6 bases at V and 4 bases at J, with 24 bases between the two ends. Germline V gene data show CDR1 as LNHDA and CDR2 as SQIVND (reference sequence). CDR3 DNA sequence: TGTGCCAGTAGAAACCGTCCCGGGGGGGAAGAGGGCACTGAAGCTTTCTTT. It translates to CASRNRPGGEEGTEAFF.

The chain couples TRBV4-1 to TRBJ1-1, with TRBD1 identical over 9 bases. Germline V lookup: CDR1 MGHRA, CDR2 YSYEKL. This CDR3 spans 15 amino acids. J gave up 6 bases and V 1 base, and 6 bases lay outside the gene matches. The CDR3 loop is CASSQGTGGEPEAFF. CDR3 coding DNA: TGCGCCAGCAGCCAAGGAACAGGGGGCGAACCTGAAGCTTTCTTT.

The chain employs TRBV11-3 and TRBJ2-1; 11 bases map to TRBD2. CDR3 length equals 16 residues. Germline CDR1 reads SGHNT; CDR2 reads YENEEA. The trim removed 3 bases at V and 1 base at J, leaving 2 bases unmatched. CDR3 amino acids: CASSFLAGGSYNEQFF. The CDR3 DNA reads TGTGCCAGCAGCTTTCTAGCGGGAGGATCCTACAATGAGCAGTTCTTC. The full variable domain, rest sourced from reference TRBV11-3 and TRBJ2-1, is EAGVVQSPRYKIIEKKQPVAFWCNPISGHNTLYWYLQNLGQGPELLIRYENEEAVDDSQLPKDRFSAERLKGVDSTLKIQPAELGDSAVYLCASSFLAGGSYNEQFFGPGTRLTVL.

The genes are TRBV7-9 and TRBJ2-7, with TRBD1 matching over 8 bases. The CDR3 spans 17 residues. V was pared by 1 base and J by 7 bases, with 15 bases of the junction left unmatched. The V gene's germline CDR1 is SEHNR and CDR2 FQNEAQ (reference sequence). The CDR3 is CASSLGHLMDRDSEQYF. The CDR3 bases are TGTGCCAGCAGCTTAGGACACCTTATGGACAGGGATTCAGAGCAGTACTTC.